This T cell receptor (beta chain) was documented in a study of T cell responses to AZD1222 COVID-19 vaccine. Study-wide results and caveats: Females made up more of the donors, who were largely white British, and clonal diversity may have come out too low.

Germline-derived CDR1 and CDR2 are SGHRS and YFSETQ. The CDR3 runs 16 residues. The trim removed 0 bases at V and 3 bases at J, leaving 7 bases unmatched. Method: immunoSEQ multiplex PCR; TCRdb's copy keeps in-frame clones and lacks some. The table records 100,000 to 150,000 clones, 80% to 95% of them present only once. Pooled in the analysis were second doses at about 4 or about 12 weeks. With respect to this clone: Its cognate antigen is unknown.

Sequencing used peripheral blood, obtained 28 days after the second AZD1222 dose. The chain combines TRBV5-1 with TRBJ2-7; 9 positions agree with TRBD2. This TCR was sampled from an adult who received the AZD1222 COVID-19 vaccine. CDR3 loop: CASSLAATSGYYEQYF. The CDR3 coding sequence is TGCGCCAGCAGCTTGGCCGCGACTAGCGGATACTACGAGCAGTACTTC. Together with reference TRBV5-1 and TRBJ2-7, the CDR3 gives the full variable domain: KAGVTQTPRYLIKTRGQQVTLSCSPISGHRSVSWYQQTPGQGLQFLFEYFSETQRNKGNFPGRFSGRQFSNSRSEMNVSTLELGDSALYLCASSLAATSGYYEQYFGPGTRLTVT.